This record covers a single T cell receptor (beta chain). TCRdb's table, derived via immunoSEQ multiplex PCR, lists solely in-frame clones and lacks some. Of some 71,000 clones in the sample, around 84% are singletons; the top ten hold 0.83%. These data belong to a study of blood T cell repertoires in COVID-19. The sample comprised peripheral blood. The sequence came from a woman in her 70s with acute or convalescent COVID-19.

CDR3 nucleotide sequence: TGCGCCAGCAGCCAAAAACCCTGGGCACCGGGACTAGCGGTTGAGCAGTTCTTC. It encodes CASSQKPWAPGLAVEQFF. The chain is built from TRBV4-3 and TRBJ2-1, with TRBD2 matching over 11 bases. In germline, CDR1 is LGHNA, CDR2 YSLEER. This CDR3 has 18 amino acids. V was clipped by 2 bases and J by 9 bases; unmatched bases: 15.